A single sample gave rise to the 23 T cell receptor beta chains below, sequenced in a study of cytomegalovirus exposure and HLA in healthy donors. In the PCR, 60 Vbeta and 13 Jbeta primers were used. This table comes from immunoSEQ multiplex PCR, and its TCRdb copy is limited to in-frame clones, with some not included. This sample yields about 180,000 clones, of which roughly 87% are seen a single time; approximately 0.51% belongs to the top ten. The sequenced sample consisted of PBMCs. The source of these receptors is a woman in her forties or fifties in good health and CMV-seronegative.

The V and J genes are TRBV5-1 and TRBJ2-7; 8 bases agree with TRBD2. Losses at the gene ends were 4 bases for V and 1 base for J; bases not matched to a gene: 10. CDR1 is SGHRS and CDR2 is YFSETQ in the germline V gene. The CDR3 length is 16 residues. In DNA, the CDR3 is TGCGCCAGCAGCATAATAGTGGGCGGGAGGTCCTACGAGCAGTACTTC. This encodes CASSIIVGGRSYEQYF. Supplemented by reference TRBV5-1 and TRBJ2-7, the full variable domain reads KAGVTQTPRYLIKTRGQQVTLSCSPISGHRSVSWYQQTPGQGLQFLFEYFSETQRNKGNFPGRFSGRQFSNSRSEMNVSTLELGDSALYLCASSIIVGGRSYEQYFGPGTRLTVT.

The chain has TRBV10-3 and TRBJ1-5; perhaps TRBD1 as D (5 bases). Germline V gives CDR1 ENHRY, CDR2 SYGVKD. CDR3 size: 14 residues. Trimming pared 0 bases from V and 4 bases from J, leaving 7 bases between. The CDR3 here is CAISESGGNQPQHF. The CDR3 DNA is TGTGCCATCAGTGAGTCGGGGGGGAATCAGCCCCAGCATTTT.

The chain recombines TRBV30 with TRBJ1-2; D gene ambiguous. V lost 4 bases and J lost 5, with 8 bases in between. Looked up from germline, CDR1 is GTSNPN and CDR2 is SVGIG (reference sequence). The CDR3 consists of 11 residues. The CDR3 DNA is TGTGCCTGGACTGCGGCATATGGCTACACCTTC. Translation: CAWTAAYGYTF.

The chain joins TRBV2 to TRBJ2-3; TRBD2 agrees at 7 bases. Germline V lookup: CDR1 SNHLY, CDR2 FYNNEI. The CDR3 loop spans 14 amino acids. J gave up 6 bases and V 1 base, and 4 bases lay outside the gene matches. For the CDR3, the DNA is TGTGCCAGCAGTGAAGGTGGGGGGGGTGATACGCAGTATTTT. Translating it yields CASSEGGGGDTQYF.

The genes are TRBV30 and TRBJ1-5; tentatively, D is TRBD1 (6 bases). Germline CDR1 GTSNPN, CDR2 SVGIG (reference sequence). The germline V and J ends were trimmed by 3 bases and 5 bases, with 17 bases remaining between them. CDR3 length: 15 residues. The CDR3 DNA reads as TGTGCCTGGAGACACAGGGCAGGTAGGGATCAGCCCCAGCATTTT. Translating gives CAWRHRAGRDQPQHF.

The V gene is TRBV28, the J gene TRBJ2-5; D possibly corresponds to TRBD2 (5 bases). The germline V gene encodes CDR1 MDHEN and CDR2 SYDVKM. V was trimmed by 4 bases and J by 8 bases, leaving 11 bases between them. The CDR3 loop spans 12 amino acids. The CDR3 is CASSSGVGTQYF. CDR3 coding DNA: TGTGCCAGCAGTTCCGGGGTAGGAACCCAGTACTTC.

The chain employs TRBV5-6 and TRBJ1-2; D not resolved. V was pared by 4 bases and J by 6 bases, with 10 bases between. Germline CDR1 SGHDT, CDR2 YYEEEE. This CDR3 is 12 amino acids long. Here the CDR3 reads CASSTMMNGYTF. As DNA, the CDR3 is TGTGCCAGCAGCACTATGATGAATGGCTACACCTTC.

The genes are TRBV27 and TRBJ2-1; no reliable D call. Germline CDR1 MNHEY, CDR2 SMNVEV (reference sequence). The V end was cut by 2 bases, the J end by 8 bases, with 10 bases between. This CDR3 spans 13 amino acids. CDR3: CASSLLGSDEQFF. The CDR3 nucleotides read TGTGCCAGCAGTTTACTAGGATCTGATGAGCAGTTCTTC.

This clone was detected only once. The V call is TRBV15, the J call TRBJ2-3; 10 bases fit TRBD2. V shed 2 bases, J shed 5 bases, and the junction held 4 bases outside the gene matches. This CDR3 spans 15 amino acids. The germline V gene encodes CDR1 LNHNV and CDR2 YYDKDF (reference sequence). CDR3 region: CATSRYTSGIDTQYF. The CDR3 DNA sequence: TGTGCCACCAGCAGATATACTAGCGGGATAGATACGCAGTATTTT.

This chain links TRBV7-2 with TRBJ2-5; possible D gene TRBD2, 5 bases. The V end lost 5 bases, the J end lost 5 bases, and 18 bases lay between the germline ends. Germline V gives CDR1 SGHTA, CDR2 FQGNSA. The CDR3 consists of 15 residues. The CDR3 sequence: CASSADSFLGETQYF. The CDR3 DNA is TGTGCCAGCAGCGCGGACTCCTTCCTAGGGGAGACCCAGTACTTC.

The V call is TRBV18, the J call TRBJ2-1; tentative D call: TRBD1 (5 bases). The CDR3 runs to 13 residues. V lost 8 bases and J lost 4, with 12 bases in between. CDR1 and CDR2 from the germline V gene are KGHSH and LQKENI. In DNA form, the CDR3 reads TGTGCCAGCACAGGCGGTCTATACAATGAGCAGTTCTTC. As protein: CASTGGLYNEQFF. Based on the CDR3 plus reference TRBV18 and TRBJ2-1, the full variable domain is NAGVMQNPRHLVRRRGQEARLRCSPMKGHSHVYWYRQLPEEGLKFMVYLQKENIIDESGMPKERFSAEFPKEGPSILRIQQVVRGDSAAYFCASTGGLYNEQFFGPGTRLTVL.

The rearrangement uses TRBV4-1 and TRBJ1-1; D is ambiguous. Deletions cut 1 base from V and 0 bases from J, with 15 bases between. The CDR3 has 17 amino acids. Germline V gene lookup returns CDR1 MGHRA and CDR2 YSYEKL. CDR3 sequence reads: CASSQGAARRVNTEAFF. CDR3 nucleotides: TGCGCCAGCAGCCAAGGGGCAGCTCGGAGGGTGAACACTGAAGCTTTCTTT.

This chain joins TRBV4-3 and TRBJ2-2; D might be TRBD2 (6 bases). Germline-derived CDR1 and CDR2 are LGHNA and YSLEER. Deletions cut 4 bases from V and 5 bases from J, with 17 bases between. The CDR3 spans 16 residues. The CDR3 loop reads CASSPSLGGRTGELFF. DNA of the CDR3: TGCGCCAGCAGCCCAAGCCTCGGGGGAAGGACCGGGGAGCTGTTTTTT.

The chain has TRBV5-1 and TRBJ1-2; 12 nucleotides align to TRBD1. The CDR3 covers 15 residues. Trimming cost V 0 bases and J 5 bases; bases outside gene matches: 2. CDR1 is SGHRS, CDR2 YFSETQ, per germline. CDR3 sequence (DNA): TGCGCCAGCAGCTTGGGGGACAGGGGGCTATATGGCTACACCTTC. Encoded protein: CASSLGDRGLYGYTF. The full variable domain, its missing parts supplied by reference TRBV5-1 and TRBJ1-2, is KAGVTQTPRYLIKTRGQQVTLSCSPISGHRSVSWYQQTPGQGLQFLFEYFSETQRNKGNFPGRFSGRQFSNSRSEMNVSTLELGDSALYLCASSLGDRGLYGYTFGSGTRLTVV.

J is TRBJ2-3 and V is TRBV7-2, with D unresolved. CDR1 is SGHTA and CDR2 is FQGNSA in the germline V gene. This CDR3 contains 13 residues. Deletions cut 6 bases from V and 6 bases from J, with 13 bases between. CDR3 amino acids: CASSYKTGDTQYF. DNA of the CDR3: TGTGCCAGCAGTTATAAGACCGGGGATACGCAGTATTTT.

The V and J genes are TRBV5-8 and TRBJ1-5; D not certain. Between the trimmed V and J ends, which lost 4 bases and 3 bases, there was a span of 17 bases. The V gene's germline CDR1 is SGHTS and CDR2 YDEGEE. This CDR3 region has 16 residues. The CDR3 spells CASSPLWTPVNQPQHF. Here the CDR3 DNA reads TGTGCCAGCAGCCCCTTGTGGACTCCCGTCAATCAGCCCCAGCATTTT.

The chain is built from TRBV18 and TRBJ2-3; 7 bases line up with TRBD1. The V segment lost 3 bases and the J segment 4 bases; nucleotides outside the gene matches: 10. Germline V gene sequence: CDR1 KGHSH, CDR2 LQKENI. The CDR3 contains 16 residues. As DNA, the CDR3 is TGTGCCAGCTCACCCCAAGACAGGGTTGTGGCAGATACGCAGTATTTT. Protein: CASSPQDRVVADTQYF.

The chain joins TRBV28 to TRBJ2-6, with D tentatively TRBD1 (6 bases). This CDR3 comprises 15 residues. The germline CDR1 and CDR2 sequences are MDHEN and SYDVKM. Trimming pared 6 bases from V and 0 bases from J, leaving 9 bases between. The CDR3 reads CASRRQDSGANVLTF. CDR3 bases: TGTGCCAGCAGAAGACAGGACTCTGGGGCCAACGTCCTGACTTTC.

The chain couples TRBV6-5 to TRBJ1-1; perhaps TRBD1 as D (6 bases). Germline CDR1 is MNHEY and CDR2 is SVGAGI. This CDR3 spans 16 amino acids. V was shortened by 0 bases and J by 1 base, with 12 bases between the two germline ends. CDR3 sequence reads: CASSYSGQGWNTEAFF. CDR3 DNA sequence: TGTGCCAGCAGTTACTCGGGTCAGGGGTGGAACACTGAAGCTTTCTTT.

A single count supports this clone. The chain couples TRBV5-6 to TRBJ1-3, with 7 bases identical to TRBD1. V was clipped by 1 base and J by 3 bases; unmatched bases: 10. Germline V lookup: CDR1 SGHDT, CDR2 YYEEEE. CDR3 size: 17 residues. The chain's CDR3 is CASSLISGRGSGNTIYF. DNA of the CDR3: TGTGCCAGCAGCTTGATCTCAGGCAGGGGGAGTGGAAACACCATATATTTT. Filled out from reference TRBV5-6 and TRBJ1-3, the complete variable domain reads DAGVTQSPTHLIKTRGQQVTLRCSPKSGHDTVSWYQQALGQGPQFIFQYYEEEERQRGNFPDRFSGHQFPNYSSELNVNALLLGDSALYLCASSLISGRGSGNTIYFGEGSWLTVV.

This chain connects TRBV25-1 to TRBJ1-4, with a weak D call TRBD1 (5 bases). The length of the CDR3 is 13 residues. Trimming took off 2 bases at V and 8 bases at J, with 9 bases between the two ends. Germline-derived CDR1 and CDR2 are MGHDK and SYGVNS. The CDR3 region is CASSEQGWEKLFF. The CDR3 bases are TGTGCCAGCAGTGAACAGGGCTGGGAAAAACTGTTTTTT.

This chain joins TRBV7-8 and TRBJ1-4; TRBD1 agrees at 9 bases. The CDR3 totals 16 residues. From germline, CDR1 is SGHVS and CDR2 FQNEAQ. V was clipped by 4 bases and J by 3 bases; unmatched bases: 6. The CDR3 DNA reads TGTGCCAGCAGCTCAAGCTGGGACAGGGCTAATGAAAAACTGTTTTTT. Protein sequence: CASSSSWDRANEKLFF.

This clone was observed a few times. Other nucleotide sequences from this sample produce the same CDR3. The rearrangement links TRBV11-2 to TRBJ2-1, with TRBD2 matching 9 bases. The CDR3 spans 15 residues. CDR1 and CDR2 from the germline V gene are SGHAT and FQNNGV. J gave up 1 base and V 2 bases, and 0 bases lay outside the gene matches. This CDR3 is CASSLLAGSYNEQFF. The CDR3 bases are TGTGCCAGCAGCTTACTAGCGGGGTCCTACAATGAGCAGTTCTTC.